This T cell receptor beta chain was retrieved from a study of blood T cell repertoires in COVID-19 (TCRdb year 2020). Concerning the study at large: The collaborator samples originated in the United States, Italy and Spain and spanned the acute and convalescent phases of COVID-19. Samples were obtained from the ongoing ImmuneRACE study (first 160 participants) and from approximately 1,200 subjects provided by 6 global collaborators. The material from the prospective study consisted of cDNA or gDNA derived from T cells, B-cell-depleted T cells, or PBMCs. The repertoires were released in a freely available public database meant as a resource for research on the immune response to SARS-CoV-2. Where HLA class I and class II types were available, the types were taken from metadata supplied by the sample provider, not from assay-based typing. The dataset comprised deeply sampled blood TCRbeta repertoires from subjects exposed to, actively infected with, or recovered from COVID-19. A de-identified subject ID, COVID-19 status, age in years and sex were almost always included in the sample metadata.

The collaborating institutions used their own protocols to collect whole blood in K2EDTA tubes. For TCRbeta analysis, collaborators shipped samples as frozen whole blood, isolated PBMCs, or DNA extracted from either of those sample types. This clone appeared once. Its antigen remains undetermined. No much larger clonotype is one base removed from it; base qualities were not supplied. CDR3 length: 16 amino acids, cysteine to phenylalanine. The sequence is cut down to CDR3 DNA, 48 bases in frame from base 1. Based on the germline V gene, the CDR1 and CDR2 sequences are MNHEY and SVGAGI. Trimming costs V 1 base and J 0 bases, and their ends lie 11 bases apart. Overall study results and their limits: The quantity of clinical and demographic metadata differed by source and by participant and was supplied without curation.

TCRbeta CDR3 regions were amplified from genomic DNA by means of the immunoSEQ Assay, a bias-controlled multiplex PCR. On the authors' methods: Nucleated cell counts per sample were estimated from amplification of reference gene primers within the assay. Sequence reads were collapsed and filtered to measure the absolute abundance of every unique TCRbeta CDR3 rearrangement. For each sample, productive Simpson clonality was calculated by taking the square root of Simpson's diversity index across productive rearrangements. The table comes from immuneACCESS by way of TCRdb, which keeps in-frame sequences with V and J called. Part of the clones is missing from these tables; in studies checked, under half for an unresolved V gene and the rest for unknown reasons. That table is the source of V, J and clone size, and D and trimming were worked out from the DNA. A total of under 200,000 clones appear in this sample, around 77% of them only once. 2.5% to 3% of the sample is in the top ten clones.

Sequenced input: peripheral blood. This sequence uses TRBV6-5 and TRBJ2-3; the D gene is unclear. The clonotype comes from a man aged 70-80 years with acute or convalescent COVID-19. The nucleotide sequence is TGTGCCAGCAGTTACTACACAGCCACTAGCACAGATACGCAGTATTTT. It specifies CASSYYTATSTDTQYF.